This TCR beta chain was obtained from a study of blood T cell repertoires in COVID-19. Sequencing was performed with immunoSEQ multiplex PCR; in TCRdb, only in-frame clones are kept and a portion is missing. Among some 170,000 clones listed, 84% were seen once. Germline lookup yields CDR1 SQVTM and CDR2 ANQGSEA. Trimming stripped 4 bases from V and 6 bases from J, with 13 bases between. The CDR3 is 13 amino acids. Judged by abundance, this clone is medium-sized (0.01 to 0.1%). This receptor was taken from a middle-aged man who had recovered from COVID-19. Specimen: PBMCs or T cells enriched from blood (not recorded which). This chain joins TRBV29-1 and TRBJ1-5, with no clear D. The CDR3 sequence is CSVVTDFSQPQHF. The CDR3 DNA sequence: TGCAGCGTTGTTACAGATTTCTCTCAGCCCCAGCATTTT.